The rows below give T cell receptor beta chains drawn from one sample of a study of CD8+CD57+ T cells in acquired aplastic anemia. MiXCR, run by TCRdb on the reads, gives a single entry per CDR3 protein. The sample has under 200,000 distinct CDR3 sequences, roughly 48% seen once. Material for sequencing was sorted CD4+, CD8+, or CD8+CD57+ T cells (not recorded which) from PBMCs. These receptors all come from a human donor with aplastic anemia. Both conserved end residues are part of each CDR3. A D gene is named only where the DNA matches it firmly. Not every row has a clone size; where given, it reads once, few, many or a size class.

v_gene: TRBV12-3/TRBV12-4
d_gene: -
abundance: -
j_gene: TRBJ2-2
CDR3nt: TGTGCCAGCAGTTTGGGTGCTCAAGCCGGGGAGCTGTTTTTT
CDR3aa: CASSLGAQAGELFF

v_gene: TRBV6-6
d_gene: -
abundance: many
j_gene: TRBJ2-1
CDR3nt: TGTGCCAGCAGTTACTCGAGGACCGAGCAGTTCTTC
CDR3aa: CASSYSRTEQFF

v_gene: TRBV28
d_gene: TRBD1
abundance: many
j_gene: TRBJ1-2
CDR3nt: TGTGCCAGCGCCCAGACAGGGAACTATGGCTACACCTTC
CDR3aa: CASAQTGNYGYTF

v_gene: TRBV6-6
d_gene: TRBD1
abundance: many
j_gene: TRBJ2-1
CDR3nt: TGTGCCAGCATGTGGCAGGGGGCCGGCAATGAGCAGTTCTTC
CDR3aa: CASMWQGAGNEQFF

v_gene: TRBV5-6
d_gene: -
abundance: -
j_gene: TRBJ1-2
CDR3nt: TGTGCCAGCAGCCCGAAGGCCTCTAACTATGGCTACACCTTC
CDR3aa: CASSPKASNYGYTF

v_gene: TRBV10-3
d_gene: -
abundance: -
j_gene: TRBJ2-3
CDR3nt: TGTGCCATCAGTGCGTCGACAGCTAGCACAGATACGCAGTATTTT
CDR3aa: CAISASTASTDTQYF

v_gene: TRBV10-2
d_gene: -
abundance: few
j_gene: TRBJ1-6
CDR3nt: TGCGCCAGCAGTGGGCAGGCTAATTCACCCCTCCACTTT
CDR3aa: CASSGQANSPLHF

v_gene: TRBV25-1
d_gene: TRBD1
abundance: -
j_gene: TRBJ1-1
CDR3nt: TGTGCCAGCAGCTACCCAGGGGGCGCTGGGGAGAACACTGAAGCTTTCTTT
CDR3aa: CASSYPGGAGENTEAFF

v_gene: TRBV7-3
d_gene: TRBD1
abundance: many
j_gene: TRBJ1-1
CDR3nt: TGTGCCAGCAGCCTGTCCGGGACAGGGTATACTGAAGCTTTCTTT
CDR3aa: CASSLSGTGYTEAFF

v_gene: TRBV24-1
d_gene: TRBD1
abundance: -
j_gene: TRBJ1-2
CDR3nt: TGTGCCACCAGCCCAGGACAGGGACAGCAAAACTATGGCTACACCTTC
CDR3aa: CATSPGQGQQNYGYTF

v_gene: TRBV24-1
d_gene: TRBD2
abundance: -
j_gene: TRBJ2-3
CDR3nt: TGTGCCACCAGTGATACCCGGGGGGCAGATACGCAGTATTTT
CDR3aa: CATSDTRGADTQYF